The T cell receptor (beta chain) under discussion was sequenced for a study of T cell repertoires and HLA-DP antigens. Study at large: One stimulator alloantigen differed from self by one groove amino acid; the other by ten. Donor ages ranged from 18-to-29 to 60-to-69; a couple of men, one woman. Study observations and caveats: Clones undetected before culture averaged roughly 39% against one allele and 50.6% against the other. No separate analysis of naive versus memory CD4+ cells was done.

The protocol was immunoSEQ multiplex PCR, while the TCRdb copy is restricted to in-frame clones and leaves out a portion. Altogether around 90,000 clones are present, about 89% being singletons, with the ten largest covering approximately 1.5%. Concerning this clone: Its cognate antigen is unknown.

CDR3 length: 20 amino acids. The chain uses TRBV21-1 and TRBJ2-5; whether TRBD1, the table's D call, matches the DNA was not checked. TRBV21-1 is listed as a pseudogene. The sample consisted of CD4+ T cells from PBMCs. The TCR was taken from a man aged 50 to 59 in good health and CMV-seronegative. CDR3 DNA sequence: TGTGCCAGCAGCAAAGGGAGGGTGTTAAAGGGGGCGCTTTGGGGAGAGACCCAGTACTTC. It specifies CASSKGRVLKGALWGETQYF.